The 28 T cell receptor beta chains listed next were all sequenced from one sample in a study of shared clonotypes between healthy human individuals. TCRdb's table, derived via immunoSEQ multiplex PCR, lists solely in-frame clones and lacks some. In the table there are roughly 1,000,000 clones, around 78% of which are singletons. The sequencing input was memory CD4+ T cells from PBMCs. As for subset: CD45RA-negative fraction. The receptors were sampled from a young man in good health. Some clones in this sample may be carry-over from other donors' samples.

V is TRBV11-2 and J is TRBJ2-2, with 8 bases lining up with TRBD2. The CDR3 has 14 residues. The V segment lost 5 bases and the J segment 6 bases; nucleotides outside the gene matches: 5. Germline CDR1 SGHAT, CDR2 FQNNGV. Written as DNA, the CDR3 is TGTGCCAGCAGCCGCAACGGGAGGGCCGGGGAGCTGTTTTTT. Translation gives CASSRNGRAGELFF.

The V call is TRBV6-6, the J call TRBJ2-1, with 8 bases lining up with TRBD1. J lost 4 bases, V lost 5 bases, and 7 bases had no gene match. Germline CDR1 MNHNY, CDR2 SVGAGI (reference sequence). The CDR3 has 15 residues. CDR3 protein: CASSSQGARYNEQFF. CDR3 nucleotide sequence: TGTGCCAGCAGTAGCCAGGGGGCGCGGTACAATGAGCAGTTCTTC.

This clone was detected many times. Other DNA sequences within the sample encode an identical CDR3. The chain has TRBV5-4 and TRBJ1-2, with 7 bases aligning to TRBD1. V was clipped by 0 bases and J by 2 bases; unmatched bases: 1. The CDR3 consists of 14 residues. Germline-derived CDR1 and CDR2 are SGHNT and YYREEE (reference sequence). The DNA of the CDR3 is TGTGCCAGCAGCTTGGACAGGGGCAACTATGGCTACACCTTC. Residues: CASSLDRGNYGYTF.

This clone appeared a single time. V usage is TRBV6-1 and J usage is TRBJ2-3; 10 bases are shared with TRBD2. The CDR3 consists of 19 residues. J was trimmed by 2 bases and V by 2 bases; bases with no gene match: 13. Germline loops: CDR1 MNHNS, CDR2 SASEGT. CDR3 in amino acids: CASSERPSVSGGFTDTQYF. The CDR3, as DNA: TGTGCCAGCAGTGAAAGGCCATCGGTTAGCGGGGGGTTCACAGATACGCAGTATTTT.

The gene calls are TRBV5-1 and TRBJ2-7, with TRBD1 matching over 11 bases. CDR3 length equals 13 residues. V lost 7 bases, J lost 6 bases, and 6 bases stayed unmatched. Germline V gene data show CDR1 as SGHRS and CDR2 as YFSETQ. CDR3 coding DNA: TGCGCCAGCGGACGGGACAGGGGGTCCGAGCAGTACTTC. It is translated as CASGRDRGSEQYF.

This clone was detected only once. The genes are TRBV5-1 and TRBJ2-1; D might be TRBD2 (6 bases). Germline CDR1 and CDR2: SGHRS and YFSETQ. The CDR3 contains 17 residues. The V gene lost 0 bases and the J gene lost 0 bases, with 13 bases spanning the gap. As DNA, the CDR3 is TGCGCCAGCAGCTTGGCCTCGGGGCGGGACTCCTACAATGAGCAGTTCTTC. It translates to CASSLASGRDSYNEQFF.

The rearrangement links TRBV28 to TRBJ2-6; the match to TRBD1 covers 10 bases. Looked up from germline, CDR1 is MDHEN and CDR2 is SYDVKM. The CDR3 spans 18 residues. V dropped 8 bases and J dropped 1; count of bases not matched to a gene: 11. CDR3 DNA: TGTGCCAGCGAGAGTTGGGACAGGGGTCTATCTGGGGCCAACGTCCTGACTTTC. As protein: CASESWDRGLSGANVLTF.

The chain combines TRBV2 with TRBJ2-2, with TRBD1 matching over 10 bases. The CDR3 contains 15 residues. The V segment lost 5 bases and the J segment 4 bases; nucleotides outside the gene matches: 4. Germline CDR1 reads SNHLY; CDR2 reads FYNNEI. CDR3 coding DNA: TGTGCCAGCAGTCGACAGGGGGCGGGCACCGGGGAGCTGTTTTTT. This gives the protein CASSRQGAGTGELFF.

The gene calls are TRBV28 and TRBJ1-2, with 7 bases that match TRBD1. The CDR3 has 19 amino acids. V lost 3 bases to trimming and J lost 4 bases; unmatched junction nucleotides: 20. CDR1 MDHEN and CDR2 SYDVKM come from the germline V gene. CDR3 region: CASSFPNDRVAVRGYGYTF. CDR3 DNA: TGTGCCAGCAGTTTCCCCAACGACAGGGTGGCCGTCCGGGGCTATGGCTACACCTTC.

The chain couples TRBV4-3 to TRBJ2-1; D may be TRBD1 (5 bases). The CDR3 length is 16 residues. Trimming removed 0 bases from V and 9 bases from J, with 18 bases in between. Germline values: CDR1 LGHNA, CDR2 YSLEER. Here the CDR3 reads CASSQDRGRAELEQFF. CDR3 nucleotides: TGCGCCAGCAGCCAAGATCGCGGCAGGGCGGAGCTTGAGCAGTTCTTC.

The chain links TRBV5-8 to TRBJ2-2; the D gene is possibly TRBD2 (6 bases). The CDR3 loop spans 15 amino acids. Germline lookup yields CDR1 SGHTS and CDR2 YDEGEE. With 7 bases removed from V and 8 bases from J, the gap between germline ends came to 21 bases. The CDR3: CASGPTGLPTGELFF. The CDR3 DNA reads TGTGCCAGCGGACCGACGGGACTCCCCACGGGGGAGCTGTTTTTT.

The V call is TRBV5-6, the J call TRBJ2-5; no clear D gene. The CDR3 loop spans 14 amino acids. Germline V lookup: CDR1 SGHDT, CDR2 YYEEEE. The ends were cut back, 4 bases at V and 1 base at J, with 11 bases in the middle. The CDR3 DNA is TGTGCCAGCAGCGATGGTGGATCCCAAGAGACCCAGTACTTC. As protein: CASSDGGSQETQYF.

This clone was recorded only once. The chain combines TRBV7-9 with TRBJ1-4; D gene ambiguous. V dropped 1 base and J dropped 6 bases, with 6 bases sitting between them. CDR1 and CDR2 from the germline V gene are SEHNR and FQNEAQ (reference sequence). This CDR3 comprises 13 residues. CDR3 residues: CASSLEVDEKLFF. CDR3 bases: TGTGCCAGCAGCTTAGAAGTGGATGAAAAACTGTTTTTT.

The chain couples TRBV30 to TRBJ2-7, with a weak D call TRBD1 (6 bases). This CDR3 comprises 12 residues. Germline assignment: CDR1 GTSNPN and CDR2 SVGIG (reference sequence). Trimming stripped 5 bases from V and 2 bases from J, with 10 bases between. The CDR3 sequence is CAWAGDTYEQYF. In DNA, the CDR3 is TGTGCCTGGGCAGGGGATACCTACGAGCAGTACTTC.

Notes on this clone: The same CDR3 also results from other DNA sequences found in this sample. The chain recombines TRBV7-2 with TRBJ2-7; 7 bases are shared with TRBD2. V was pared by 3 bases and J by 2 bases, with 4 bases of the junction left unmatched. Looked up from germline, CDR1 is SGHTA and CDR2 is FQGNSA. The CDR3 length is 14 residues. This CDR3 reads CASSFGGGPYEQYF. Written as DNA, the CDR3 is TGTGCCAGCAGCTTTGGCGGGGGTCCCTACGAGCAGTACTTC.

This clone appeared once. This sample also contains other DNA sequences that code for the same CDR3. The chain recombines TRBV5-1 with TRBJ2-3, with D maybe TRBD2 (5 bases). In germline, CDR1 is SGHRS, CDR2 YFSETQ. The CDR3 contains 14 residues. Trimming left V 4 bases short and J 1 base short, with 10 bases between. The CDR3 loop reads CASSPLAGTDTQYF. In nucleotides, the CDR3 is TGCGCCAGCAGCCCGCTAGCAGGCACAGATACGCAGTATTTT.

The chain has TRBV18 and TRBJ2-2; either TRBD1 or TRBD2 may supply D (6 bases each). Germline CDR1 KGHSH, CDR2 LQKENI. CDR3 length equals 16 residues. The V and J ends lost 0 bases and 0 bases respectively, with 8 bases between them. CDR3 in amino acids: CASSPPGGPNTGELFF. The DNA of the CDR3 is TGTGCCAGCTCACCACCGGGGGGCCCGAACACCGGGGAGCTGTTTTTT.

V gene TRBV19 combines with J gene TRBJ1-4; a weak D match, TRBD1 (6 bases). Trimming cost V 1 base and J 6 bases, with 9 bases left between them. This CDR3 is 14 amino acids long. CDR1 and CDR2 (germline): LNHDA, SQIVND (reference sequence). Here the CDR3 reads CASSIANRDEKLFF. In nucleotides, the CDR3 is TGTGCCAGTAGTATAGCAAACAGGGATGAAAAACTGTTTTTT. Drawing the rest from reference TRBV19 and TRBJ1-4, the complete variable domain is DGGITQSPKYLFRKEGQNVTLSCEQNLNHDAMYWYRQDPGQGLRLIYYSQIVNDFQKGDIAEGYSVSREKKESFPLTVTSAQKNPTAFYLCASSIANRDEKLFFGSGTQLSVL.

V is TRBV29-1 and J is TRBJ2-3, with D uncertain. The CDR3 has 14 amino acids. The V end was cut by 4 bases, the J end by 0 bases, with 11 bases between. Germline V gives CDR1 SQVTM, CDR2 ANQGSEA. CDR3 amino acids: CSVVSTQSTDTQYF. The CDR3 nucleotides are TGCAGCGTTGTTTCGACCCAAAGCACAGATACGCAGTATTTT.

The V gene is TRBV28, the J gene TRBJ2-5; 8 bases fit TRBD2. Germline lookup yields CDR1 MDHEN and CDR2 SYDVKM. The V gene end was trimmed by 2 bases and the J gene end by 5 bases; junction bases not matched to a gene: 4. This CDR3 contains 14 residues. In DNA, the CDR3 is TGTGCCAGCAGTTTACCCCGGGGGGGGGAGACCCAGTACTTC. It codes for CASSLPRGGETQYF.

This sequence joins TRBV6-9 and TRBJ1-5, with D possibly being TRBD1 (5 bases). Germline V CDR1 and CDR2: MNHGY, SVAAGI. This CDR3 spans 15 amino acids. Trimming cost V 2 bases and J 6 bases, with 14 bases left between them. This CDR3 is CASSYGVGEGQPQHF. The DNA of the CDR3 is TGTGCCAGCAGTTATGGGGTAGGGGAGGGTCAGCCCCAGCATTTT.

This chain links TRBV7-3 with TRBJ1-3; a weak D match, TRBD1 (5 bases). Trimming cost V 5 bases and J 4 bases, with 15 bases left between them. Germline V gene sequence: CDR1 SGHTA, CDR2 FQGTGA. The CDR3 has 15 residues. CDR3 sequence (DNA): TGTGCCAGCAGCCTGTTTGCTGAGGGGGGAAACACCATATATTTT. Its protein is CASSLFAEGGNTIYF.

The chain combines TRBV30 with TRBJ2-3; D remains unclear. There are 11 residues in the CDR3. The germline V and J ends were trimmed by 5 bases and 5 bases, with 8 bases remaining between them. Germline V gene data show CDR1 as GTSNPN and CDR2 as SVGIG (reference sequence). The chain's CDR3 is CAWRQEDTQYF. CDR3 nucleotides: TGTGCCTGGCGACAAGAAGATACGCAGTATTTT.

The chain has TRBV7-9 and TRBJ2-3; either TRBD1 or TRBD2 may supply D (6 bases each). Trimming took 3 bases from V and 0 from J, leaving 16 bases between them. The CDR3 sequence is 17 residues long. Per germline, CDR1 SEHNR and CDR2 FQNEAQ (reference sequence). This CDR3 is CASSLGWGAPSTDTQYF. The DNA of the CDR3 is TGTGCCAGCAGCTTGGGGTGGGGGGCCCCCAGCACAGATACGCAGTATTTT. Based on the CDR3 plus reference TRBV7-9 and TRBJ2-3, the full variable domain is DTGVSQNPRHKITKRGQNVTFRCDPISEHNRLYWYRQTLGQGPEFLTYFQNEAQLEKSRLLSDRFSAERPKGSFSTLEIQRTEQGDSAMYLCASSLGWGAPSTDTQYFGPGTRLTVL.

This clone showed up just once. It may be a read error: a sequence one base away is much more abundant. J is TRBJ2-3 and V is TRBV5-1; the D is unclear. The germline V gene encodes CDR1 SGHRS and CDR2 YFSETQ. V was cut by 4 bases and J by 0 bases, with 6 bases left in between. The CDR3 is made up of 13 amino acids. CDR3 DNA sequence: TGCGCCAGCAGCCAAGGTAGCACAGATACGCAGTATTTT. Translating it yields CASSQGSTDTQYF.

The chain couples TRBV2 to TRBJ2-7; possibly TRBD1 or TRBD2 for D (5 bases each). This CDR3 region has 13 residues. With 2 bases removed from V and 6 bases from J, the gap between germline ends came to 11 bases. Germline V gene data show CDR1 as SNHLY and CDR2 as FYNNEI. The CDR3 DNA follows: TGTGCCAGCAGTGAAAACGGGGCGTCCGAGCAGTACTTC. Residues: CASSENGASEQYF.

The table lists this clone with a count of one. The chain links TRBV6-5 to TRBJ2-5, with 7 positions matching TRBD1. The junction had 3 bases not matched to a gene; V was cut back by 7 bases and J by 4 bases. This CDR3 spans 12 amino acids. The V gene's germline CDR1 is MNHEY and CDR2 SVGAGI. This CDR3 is CASTGTAETQYF. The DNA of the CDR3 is TGTGCCAGCACCGGGACAGCAGAGACCCAGTACTTC.

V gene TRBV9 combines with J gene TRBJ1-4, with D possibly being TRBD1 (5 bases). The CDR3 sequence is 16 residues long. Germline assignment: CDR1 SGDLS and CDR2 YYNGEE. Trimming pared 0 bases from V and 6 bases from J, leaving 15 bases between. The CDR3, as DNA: TGTGCCAGCAGCGTAGAAGGGGATCGAGTAGATGAAAAACTGTTTTTT. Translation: CASSVEGDRVDEKLFF.